Each of the 29 T cell receptor beta chains below was sequenced from the same sample in a study of cytomegalovirus exposure and HLA in healthy donors. The study ran its PCR with 60 Vbeta and 13 Jbeta primers. Data came from immunoSEQ multiplex PCR; TCRdb stores just in-frame clones and leaves some out. The sample consists of more than 80,000 clones, about two thirds of them appearing once. The source material was PBMCs. These receptors were taken from a boy younger than 18 in good health and CMV-seronegative.

The gene calls are TRBV5-1 and TRBJ2-1; 12 bases map to TRBD2. Germline CDR1 reads SGHRS; CDR2 reads YFSETQ. This CDR3 is built from 16 residues. Unmatched junction bases numbered 4, after V lost 1 base and J lost 5 bases. The CDR3 bases are TGCGCCAGCAGCTTGCTAGCGGGAGGGCTACACAATGAGCAGTTCTTC. Protein sequence: CASSLLAGGLHNEQFF.

This chain connects TRBV2 to TRBJ2-4; a weak D match, TRBD1 (6 bases). The CDR3 totals 15 residues. Germline V gene lookup returns CDR1 SNHLY and CDR2 FYNNEI. The V end lost 8 bases, the J end lost 0 bases, and 14 bases lay between the germline ends. CDR3 sequence reads: CASETGSLAKNIQYF. CDR3 DNA: TGTGCCAGCGAGACAGGTTCCCTAGCCAAAAACATTCAGTACTTC.

The chain carries TRBV19 and TRBJ2-7; 10 bases map to TRBD2. Trimming cost V 5 bases and J 3 bases; bases outside gene matches: 4. Germline CDR1 and CDR2: LNHDA and SQIVND (reference sequence). CDR3 length: 14 amino acids. CDR3 in DNA: TGTGCCAGTAGTTCGTTAGCGGGAGGCTACGAGCAGTACTTC. Encoded protein: CASSSLAGGYEQYF.

The chain couples TRBV2 to TRBJ1-2; possibly TRBD1 for D (5 bases). Germline CDR1 and CDR2: SNHLY and FYNNEI. With 9 bases removed from V and 0 bases from J, the gap between germline ends came to 11 bases. This CDR3 is built from 13 residues. DNA for the CDR3: TGTGCCAGGCAGGGCCTAGCTAACTATGGCTACACCTTC. Protein: CARQGLANYGYTF.

The V call is TRBV5-6, the J call TRBJ2-1; 12 bases match TRBD2. The CDR3 covers 18 residues. With V trimmed by 0 bases and J by 0 bases, 4 bases remained unmatched. The germline V gene encodes CDR1 SGHDT and CDR2 YYEEEE. Here the CDR3 reads CASSLDLAGGSSYNEQFF. In DNA form, the CDR3 reads TGTGCCAGCAGCTTGGATCTAGCGGGGGGGAGCTCCTACAATGAGCAGTTCTTC.

The chain recombines TRBV15 with TRBJ1-2; 8 nucleotides agree with TRBD1. Trimming took 3 bases from V and 7 from J; bases not matched to a gene: 13. Germline loops: CDR1 LNHNV, CDR2 YYDKDF (reference sequence). CDR3 length: 16 residues. The CDR3 loop is CATSSSTRTGSLGYTF. In DNA, the CDR3 is TGTGCCACCAGCAGTTCCACCCGGACAGGGTCGCTTGGCTACACCTTC.

This chain connects TRBV10-3 to TRBJ1-2, with D perhaps matching TRBD1 (6 bases). Trimming pared 4 bases from V and 3 bases from J, leaving 9 bases between. Per the germline V gene, CDR1 is ENHRY and CDR2 is SYGVKD. The CDR3 spans 13 residues. CDR3 nucleotide sequence: TGTGCCATCAGTGGACAGGATGACTATGGCTACACCTTC. Residues: CAISGQDDYGYTF.

There are a few counts of this clone. The rearrangement uses TRBV15 and TRBJ2-1; TRBD2 matches at 9 bases. The junction had 19 bases not matched to a gene; V was cut back by 0 bases and J by 4 bases. The CDR3 consists of 21 residues. CDR1 LNHNV and CDR2 YYDKDF come from the germline V gene (reference sequence). The CDR3 sequence: CATSRDNRHLPGLAGYNEQFF. CDR3 nucleotide sequence: TGTGCCACCAGCAGAGATAATCGGCACCTCCCGGGACTAGCTGGTTACAATGAGCAGTTCTTC.

This clone came up once. The chain recombines TRBV4-1 with TRBJ2-2; D perhaps matches TRBD2 (6 bases). Trimming stripped 6 bases from V and 6 bases from J, with 17 bases between. The CDR3 runs 15 residues. The germline CDR1 and CDR2 sequences are MGHRA and YSYEKL. The CDR3 region is CASSFPGLEPGELFF. CDR3 coding DNA: TGCGCCAGCAGTTTCCCGGGACTCGAACCCGGGGAGCTGTTTTTT.

The V call is TRBV5-4, the J call TRBJ2-1; 9 bases agree with TRBD2. Germline-derived CDR1 and CDR2 are SGHNT and YYREEE (reference sequence). The CDR3 length is 16 residues. Unmatched junction bases numbered 3, after V lost 0 bases and J lost 2 bases. CDR3 DNA sequence: TGTGCCAGCAGCTTGGATGCTAGCGGGACCTACAATGAGCAGTTCTTC. Amino acid sequence: CASSLDASGTYNEQFF.

This clone has only one observation. The rearrangement joins TRBV5-1 to TRBJ2-7, with 11 bases identical to TRBD1. The germline V gene encodes CDR1 SGHRS and CDR2 YFSETQ. V shed 3 bases, J shed 7 bases, and the junction held 6 bases outside the gene matches. CDR3 length: 14 amino acids. The CDR3 loop is CASSWTGGAREQYF. The CDR3 bases are TGCGCCAGCAGCTGGACAGGGGGCGCGCGGGAGCAGTACTTC.

The chain employs TRBV6-1 and TRBJ1-2; no reliable D call. Trimming removed 8 bases at V and 3 bases at J, with 4 bases between. The germline V gene encodes CDR1 MNHNS and CDR2 SASEGT. The CDR3 sequence is 10 residues long. The CDR3 DNA is TGTGCCAGCGTAGACTATGGCTACACCTTC. Protein sequence: CASVDYGYTF.

This chain joins TRBV5-6 and TRBJ2-5; TRBD1 agrees at 8 bases. Germline CDR1 reads SGHDT; CDR2 reads YYEEEE. The CDR3 is made up of 14 amino acids. The ends lost 5 bases at V and 0 bases at J; junction bases unmatched: 3. The CDR3 loop is CASRRDRYQETQYF. DNA for the CDR3: TGTGCCAGCAGGAGGGACAGGTACCAAGAGACCCAGTACTTC.

Note on this clone: At one of its ends the junction is not consistent with the germline gene, which may arise from a read error. This chain links TRBV25-1 with TRBJ2-7; 12 bases are shared with TRBD1. This CDR3 has 14 amino acids. The germline CDR1 and CDR2 sequences are MGHDK and SYGVNS. This chain's CDR3 is CASSDSGTGGLRFF. CDR3 in DNA: TGTGCCAGCAGTGACTCCGGGACAGGGGGCTTGCGCTTCTTC.

CDR3 protein: CASSTGQGPNEQYF. DNA of the CDR3: TGTGCCAGCAGTACTGGACAGGGCCCGAACGAGCAGTACTTC. This chain connects TRBV6-5 to TRBJ2-7; 8 nucleotides align to TRBD1. This CDR3 region has 14 residues. Trimming at V came to 5 bases and at J to 5 bases, leaving 8 bases not matched to a gene. Germline loops: CDR1 MNHEY, CDR2 SVGAGI.

The chain combines TRBV30 with TRBJ1-2, with D possibly TRBD1 on 5 matching bases. Germline V gene sequence: CDR1 GTSNPN, CDR2 SVGIG (reference sequence). V shed 5 bases and J shed 0 bases, with 25 bases lying between them. This CDR3 has 18 amino acids. The CDR3 sequence: CAWSYLDSYSTSNYGYTF. The CDR3 nucleotides read TGTGCCTGGTCGTACCTCGACAGCTATTCTACTTCTAACTATGGCTACACCTTC. Together with reference TRBV30 and TRBJ1-2, the CDR3 gives the full variable domain: SQTIHQWPATLVQPVGSPLSLECTVEGTSNPNLYWYRQAAGRGLQLLFYSVGIGQISSEVPQNLSASRPQDRQFILSSKKLLLSDSGFYLCAWSYLDSYSTSNYGYTFGSGTRLTVV.

This chain joins TRBV28 and TRBJ1-2; D is ambiguous. The CDR3 has 13 residues. V lost 2 bases and J lost 5, with 9 bases in between. Germline CDR1 reads MDHEN; CDR2 reads SYDVKM. For the CDR3, the DNA is TGTGCCAGCAGTTTAGCGGTGCTTTATGGCTACACCTTC. It yields the protein CASSLAVLYGYTF.

This clone was counted between two and nine times. The chain carries TRBV6-5 and TRBJ1-4, with 9 bases lining up with TRBD1. J gave up 7 bases and V 2 bases, and 5 bases lay outside the gene matches. The CDR3 runs to 15 residues. The germline CDR1 and CDR2 sequences are MNHEY and SVGAGI. The CDR3, as DNA: TGTGCCAGCAGTTACCACAGGGGGCGCATTGAAAAACTGTTTTTT. Protein: CASSYHRGRIEKLFF.

The chain joins TRBV13 to TRBJ2-7; 7 nucleotides match TRBD2. With 6 bases clipped from V and 0 bases from J, the junction kept 11 bases outside the gene matches. Germline V lookup: CDR1 PRHDT, CDR2 FYEKMQ (reference sequence). This CDR3 comprises 16 residues. This CDR3 reads CASSSIGLGNSYEQYF. The CDR3 nucleotides are TGTGCCAGCAGTTCCATCGGACTAGGGAACTCCTACGAGCAGTACTTC.

The gene calls are TRBV6-1 and TRBJ2-5; 7 bases agree with TRBD2. The CDR3 contains 13 residues. Germline V gene data show CDR1 as MNHNS and CDR2 as SASEGT. Trimming took 4 bases from V and 3 from J; bases not matched to a gene: 2. CDR3 nucleotides: TGTGCCAGCAGTGCGGGACTAAAAGAGACCCAGTACTTC. This sequence encodes CASSAGLKETQYF.

Here the CDR3 reads CAWSVWGQYNEQFF. The CDR3 DNA sequence: TGTGCCTGGAGTGTTTGGGGACAATACAATGAGCAGTTCTTC. This rearrangement joins TRBV30 to TRBJ2-1; possibly TRBD1 for D (6 bases). Germline loops: CDR1 GTSNPN, CDR2 SVGIG (reference sequence). There are 14 residues in the CDR3. V was pared by 0 bases and J by 4 bases, with 10 bases between. The variable domain in full, with the rest retrieved from reference TRBV30 and TRBJ2-1, is SQTIHQWPATLVQPVGSPLSLECTVEGTSNPNLYWYRQAAGRGLQLLFYSVGIGQISSEVPQNLSASRPQDRQFILSSKKLLLSDSGFYLCAWSVWGQYNEQFFGPGTRLTVL.

This clone was counted a few times. This chain uses TRBV19 with TRBJ1-1; 9 nucleotides align to TRBD1. The CDR3 length is 15 residues. Losses at the gene ends were 6 bases for V and 3 bases for J; bases not matched to a gene: 8. The V gene's germline CDR1 is LNHDA and CDR2 SQIVND (reference sequence). The CDR3 coding sequence is TGTGCCAGTAGAACCTACAGGGGGCGGGACACTGAAGCTTTCTTT. This translates into CASRTYRGRDTEAFF.

The rearrangement uses TRBV7-2 and TRBJ2-3; D call uncertain. The germline V and J ends were trimmed by 2 bases and 2 bases, with 8 bases remaining between them. The CDR3 extends over 14 amino acids. Germline V gene data show CDR1 as SGHTA and CDR2 as FQGNSA. The CDR3 here is CASSLWADTDTQYF. DNA of the CDR3: TGTGCCAGCAGCTTATGGGCAGACACAGATACGCAGTATTTT. The full variable domain, completed using reference TRBV7-2 and TRBJ2-3, is GAGVSQSPSNKVTEKGKDVELRCDPISGHTALYWYRQSLGQGLEFLIYFQGNSAPDKSGLPSDRFSAERTGGSVSTLTIQRTQQEDSAVYLCASSLWADTDTQYFGPGTRLTVL.

This chain uses TRBV5-1 with TRBJ1-5, with D tentatively TRBD1 (5 bases). There are 14 residues in the CDR3. The V end was cut by 4 bases, the J end by 7 bases, with 15 bases between. In germline, CDR1 is SGHRS, CDR2 YFSETQ. CDR3 DNA sequence: TGCGCCAGCAGCCTCTCGGGCGGGGGGCAGCCCCAGCATTTT. It translates to CASSLSGGGQPQHF.

The chain is built from TRBV27 and TRBJ1-2; 7 nucleotides match TRBD1. Germline trimming cut 6 bases from V and 3 bases from J; bases unmatched to any gene: 10. This CDR3 comprises 15 residues. Germline V gene data show CDR1 as MNHEY and CDR2 as SMNVEV (reference sequence). CDR3 DNA: TGTGCCAGCAGGGGGTGGTCAGACAGGGACTATGGCTACACCTTC. Its translation: CASRGWSDRDYGYTF.

This clone has a single count. Other DNA sequences in this specimen translate into the identical CDR3. The chain uses TRBV30 and TRBJ1-1, with D unresolved. Per germline, CDR1 GTSNPN and CDR2 SVGIG (reference sequence). The CDR3 totals 13 residues. The V end lost 2 bases, the J end lost 0 bases, and 7 bases lay between the germline ends. CDR3 sequence reads: CAWSRSLNTEAFF. The DNA of the CDR3 is TGTGCCTGGAGTCGTAGCCTGAACACTGAAGCTTTCTTT.

CDR3 bases: TGTGCCAGTAGTATTCAGGGCGGCCCCTACGAGCAGTACTTC. Amino acids: CASSIQGGPYEQYF. The chain joins TRBV19 to TRBJ2-7; D perhaps matches TRBD1 (5 bases). Germline V CDR1 and CDR2: LNHDA, SQIVND (reference sequence). The CDR3 extends over 14 amino acids. Trimming cost V 3 bases and J 2 bases, with 11 bases left between them.

In its sample, this clone was seen a few times. This chain connects TRBV6-1 to TRBJ2-7, with D possibly TRBD2 on 5 matching bases. With 10 bases removed from V and 7 bases from J, the gap between germline ends came to 11 bases. CDR3 length: 10 amino acids. Looked up from germline, CDR1 is MNHNS and CDR2 is SASEGT. CDR3 coding DNA: TGTGCCATCGGGAATTCGGAGCAGTACTTC. This sequence encodes CAIGNSEQYF.

With respect to this clone: This is likely a read error, given that the CDR3 carries no conserved phenylalanine or tryptophan at its end. The DNA is left out, because the CDR3 cannot be placed on it with certainty; the CDR3 is given as TCRdb lists it. This sequence joins TRBV6-1 and TRBJ1-1. The CDR3 is 12 amino acids long, termini counted. Per germline, CDR1 MNHNS and CDR2 SASEGT. The CDR3 protein is CASSEAPEAGMT.